This TCR beta chain was sequenced during a study of vaccination and CD4 T cells after COVID-19. As regards this clonotype: Its target is not known.

Treatment: roughly ten-day PBMC culture with coronavirus spike peptide pools or control peptides (ViraFEST assay). Positive PCR tests came between March and December 2020, ahead of the US Alpha, Beta and Delta variants. Oncomine TCR Beta short-read sequencing was applied to DNA from cultured CD4+ T cells. TCRdb reanalysed the PCR reads using MiXCR and keeps one entry per CDR3 protein. The sample consists of some 13,000 distinct CDR3 sequences, roughly 70% of them appearing once. Trimming removed 1 base from V and 5 bases from J, with 11 bases in between. CDR3 length equals 14 residues. CDR1 and CDR2 (germline): LNHNV, YYDKDF (reference sequence).

This chain joins TRBV15 and TRBJ2-5, with D perhaps TRBD2 (6 bases). What was sequenced was CD4+ T cells from blood, cultured in vitro. The sequence derives from a human donor who had recovered from COVID-19. CDR3 sequence: CATSRGGGGETQYF. CDR3 coding DNA: TGTGCCACCAGCAGAGGAGGAGGAGGGGAGACCCAGTACTTC.